The entry below gives a single T cell receptor (beta chain) sequence along with its context. This clonotype has just a few counts. Its target antigen remains unknown. The record has no base qualities; no much larger clone is one base away. These data originate in a study of response to subunit inactivated influenza vaccine (dated by TCRdb to the late 2010s). Notes on the research overall: Deep quantitative T cell receptor repertoire profiling was used in the study to track responses to a trivalent subunit inactivated influenza vaccine.

Overall study outcomes, separate from this receptor: The authors proposed that each seasonal influenza vaccination may bring in only a limited number of new T cells.

The CDR3 holds 15 amino acids from the cysteine to the phenylalanine. The sequence is cut down to CDR3 DNA, 45 bases in frame from base 1. V loses 1 base, J loses 2 bases, and the germline ends lie 10 bases apart. The germline V gene provides CDR1 SGHDT and CDR2 YYEEEE. Receptors were amplified or captured by RT-PCR. The run used an Illumina HiSeq 2500. TCRdb handled the public reads itself, with Q25 trimming in fastp and clone calling in MiXCR, and kept productive beta chains. Rows are unified per CDR3 protein, each entry keeping the most common DNA and genes. In all, the sample holds about 540,000 distinct CDR3 sequences, and approximately 14% of those were seen once. Clones ranked in the top ten supply around 10% of the sample.

The TCR was taken from a man in his fifties who received an inactivated influenza vaccine. Donor details come from another sample of the same person, matched by shared clones. The chain is encoded by TRBV5-6 joined to TRBJ2-4, with the D gene possibly TRBD1 or TRBD2, each one fitting 5 bases. The sample here was PBMCs from blood, taken approximately 12 days after vaccination. The base sequence is TGTGCCAGCAGCTTGTGGGGGATCCCCAAAAACATTCAGTACTTC. This sequence encodes CASSLWGIPKNIQYF.